The 9 T cell receptor beta chains in this list originate from one sample, sequenced in a study of T cells in localized non-small cell lung cancer. TCRdb keeps only in-frame clones here, not all; method: immunoSEQ multiplex PCR. The sample lists 40,000 to 55,000 clones; 60% to 85% were seen once. The material sequenced was PBMCs, taken before any cancer treatment. These receptors originate from a woman aged 35 to 75 with stage II lung adenocarcinoma.

The J gene is TRBJ2-1, the V gene TRBV7-2, with D uncertain. Germline V gene lookup returns CDR1 SGHTA and CDR2 FQGNSA. Trimming left V 1 base short and J 13 bases short, with 14 bases between. The CDR3 covers 13 residues. The DNA for the CDR3 is TGTGCCAGCAGCTTAGGGTTCTACGGCTCCCAGTTCTTC. Protein product: CASSLGFYGSQFF.

The chain recombines TRBV5-1 with TRBJ1-4, with 8 bases fitting TRBD1. Germline CDR1 reads SGHRS; CDR2 reads YFSETQ. The CDR3 extends over 19 amino acids. After removal of 4 bases from V and 0 bases from J, the junction contained 14 bases not matched to a gene. CDR3 sequence reads: CASSPGTGRMGATNEKLFF. The CDR3 DNA follows: TGCGCCAGCAGCCCTGGGACAGGACGGATGGGGGCAACTAATGAAAAACTGTTTTTT.

V gene TRBV19 combines with J gene TRBJ2-5; unclear D gene. Germline V CDR1 and CDR2: LNHDA, SQIVND (reference sequence). CDR3 size: 13 residues. Trimming removed 5 bases at V and 5 bases at J, with 12 bases between. The CDR3 sequence: CASSSAGLETQYF. The CDR3, as DNA: TGTGCCAGTAGTTCGGCCGGGTTGGAGACCCAGTACTTC.

V gene TRBV10-1 combines with J gene TRBJ2-4, with 8 bases identical to TRBD1. Per germline, CDR1 WNHNN and CDR2 SYGVQD (reference sequence). The CDR3 is made up of 17 amino acids. The V and J ends lost 4 bases and 0 bases, in that order; junction bases with no gene match: 8. The CDR3 protein is CASSAPGGPLAKNIQYF. The CDR3 bases are TGCGCCAGCAGTGCCCCAGGGGGCCCGTTAGCCAAAAACATTCAGTACTTC.

The sample holds a few counts of this clone. The chain has TRBV7-3 and TRBJ1-2; 7 positions match TRBD1. CDR3 size: 14 residues. The V segment lost 2 bases and the J segment 5 bases; nucleotides outside the gene matches: 5. Germline V gene data show CDR1 as SGHTA and CDR2 as FQGTGA. The CDR3: CASSLVPQGYGYTF. The CDR3 region has the DNA TGTGCCAGCAGCTTAGTGCCACAGGGGTATGGCTACACCTTC.

The chain has TRBV4-1 and TRBJ1-5; unclear D gene. The CDR3 totals 13 residues. The germline V gene encodes CDR1 MGHRA and CDR2 YSYEKL. Trimming pared 4 bases from V and 5 bases from J, leaving 9 bases between. DNA of the CDR3: TGCGCCAGCAGCCTAAGGAGGGATCAGCCCCAGCATTTT. Amino acid sequence: CASSLRRDQPQHF.

This clone was seen only once. The junction departs from the called germline gene at one end, perhaps through a read error. The chain employs TRBV7-7 and TRBJ2-1; 7 bases are a match to TRBD1. Looked up from germline, CDR1 is SSHAT and CDR2 is FNYEAQ (reference sequence). The CDR3 sequence is 14 residues long. CDR3 coding DNA: TGTGCTAGCAGCCCGGACAGGTCCTACAATGAGCAGTTCTTC. This gives the protein CASSPDRSYNEQFF.

The CDR3 sequence: CASSVAQGTKETQYF. DNA for the CDR3: TGTGCCAGCAGCGTAGCTCAGGGAACAAAGGAGACCCAGTACTTC. The rearrangement links TRBV9 to TRBJ2-5, with a weak D call TRBD1 (5 bases). Germline-derived CDR1 and CDR2 are SGDLS and YYNGEE. Between the trimmed V and J ends, which lost 0 bases and 5 bases, there was a span of 14 bases. The CDR3 runs to 15 residues. Looking up the rest from reference TRBV9 and TRBJ2-5 gives the full variable domain: DSGVTQTPKHLITATGQRVTLRCSPRSGDLSVYWYQQSLDQGLQFLIQYYNGEERAKGNILERFSAQQFPDLHSELNLSSLELGDSALYFCASSVAQGTKETQYFGPGTRLLVL.

The CDR3, as DNA: TGTGCCAGCAGCGAAGGGGGAGCCAATCAGCCCCAGCATTTT. Translation: CASSEGGANQPQHF. V and J are TRBV9 and TRBJ1-5, with D perhaps TRBD1 (6 bases). Germline CDR1 is SGDLS and CDR2 is YYNGEE. V dropped 3 bases and J dropped 3 bases, with 10 bases sitting between them. This CDR3 region has 14 residues.